The 22 T cell receptor beta chains reported below all come from one sample, sequenced in a study of blood T cell repertoires in COVID-19. Here immunoSEQ multiplex PCR was the method, and the copy in TCRdb shows in-frame clones only, minus some. The repertoire holds some 300,000 clones, with 85% to 90% as singletons. Sequencing was done on a sample of PBMCs or T cells enriched from blood (not recorded which). All receptors derive from a woman in her twenties or thirties who had recovered from COVID-19.

The chain recombines TRBV7-2 with TRBJ2-1, with 9 nucleotides matching TRBD2. Losses at the gene ends were 0 bases for V and 0 bases for J; bases not matched to a gene: 12. Germline values: CDR1 SGHTA, CDR2 FQGNSA. This CDR3 contains 20 residues. CDR3 DNA sequence: TGTGCCAGCAGCTTAGCGAGCGGGAGGTCCTTCACCAGCTCCTACAATGAGCAGTTCTTC. This translates into CASSLASGRSFTSSYNEQFF.

The chain links TRBV7-2 to TRBJ1-6; TRBD1 matches at 9 bases. CDR3 length: 15 amino acids. Per germline, CDR1 SGHTA and CDR2 FQGNSA. V dropped 1 base and J dropped 10; count of bases not matched to a gene: 5. The CDR3 DNA follows: TGTGCCAGCAGCTTAGTTGGGACAGGGTTGTCACCCCTCCACTTT. Amino acids: CASSLVGTGLSPLHF.

The V call is TRBV5-1, the J call TRBJ2-2; no clear D. Germline V gene lookup returns CDR1 SGHRS and CDR2 YFSETQ. The CDR3 has 13 amino acids. The ends were cut back, 0 bases at V and 5 bases at J, with 5 bases in the middle. The CDR3 protein is CASSLAQTGELFF. The CDR3, as DNA: TGCGCCAGCAGCTTGGCTCAGACCGGGGAGCTGTTTTTT.

J is TRBJ2-7 and V is TRBV5-4; weak D call: TRBD1 (6 bases). Trimming removed 4 bases at V and 2 bases at J, with 13 bases between. Germline values: CDR1 SGHNT, CDR2 YYREEE (reference sequence). The CDR3 runs 14 residues. The CDR3 DNA reads as TGTGCCAGCAGCCCTGGACAGTTCCCCTACGAGCAGTACTTC. It encodes CASSPGQFPYEQYF.

The rearrangement joins TRBV28 to TRBJ1-1; D gene unclear. Germline V lookup: CDR1 MDHEN, CDR2 SYDVKM. The CDR3 runs to 14 residues. The V end lost 5 bases, the J end lost 4 bases, and 14 bases lay between the germline ends. This CDR3 is CASSRLVAGTEAFF. The CDR3, as DNA: TGTGCCAGCAGTCGACTCGTCGCGGGCACTGAAGCTTTCTTT.

This sequence joins TRBV10-3 and TRBJ1-5; TRBD1 matches 8 bases. Germline trimming cut 6 bases from V and 7 bases from J; bases unmatched to any gene: 8. This CDR3 has 14 amino acids. Germline V gene data show CDR1 as ENHRY and CDR2 as SYGVKD. The CDR3 reads CAISPDREGQPQHF. For the CDR3, the DNA is TGTGCCATCAGCCCGGACAGGGAAGGACAGCCCCAGCATTTT.

The count of this clone is one. This chain joins TRBV28 and TRBJ1-3, with no clear D. Germline values: CDR1 MDHEN, CDR2 SYDVKM. The length of the CDR3 is 15 residues. V lost 7 bases to trimming and J lost 0 bases, with 13 bases between them. In DNA form, the CDR3 reads TGTGCCAGCACCTCACCACAGTTCTCTGGAAACACCATATATTTT. This translates into CASTSPQFSGNTIYF.

The chain couples TRBV5-1 to TRBJ1-6; a possible D gene is TRBD1 (5 bases). There are 15 residues in the CDR3. CDR1 is SGHRS and CDR2 is YFSETQ in the germline V gene. The V end lost 0 bases, the J end lost 5 bases, and 9 bases lay between the germline ends. CDR3 nucleotide sequence: TGCGCCAGCAGCTTGGACAGGCCGGATAATTCACCCCTCCACTTT. Encoded protein: CASSLDRPDNSPLHF.

CDR3 in amino acids: CASSRQGWNTEAFF. CDR3 nucleotides: TGTGCCAGCAGTCGACAGGGGTGGAATACTGAAGCTTTCTTT. The V gene is TRBV6-2 or TRBV6-3, the J gene TRBJ1-1; TRBD1 matches at 8 bases. CDR3 length equals 14 residues. V was clipped by 5 bases and J by 5 bases; unmatched bases: 7. CDR1 is MNHEY and CDR2 is SVGEGT in the germline V gene.

In DNA form, the CDR3 reads TGTGCCAGCAGTTTATATTCTTTCGGCGGGTCCTACAATGAGCAGTTCTTC. Protein: CASSLYSFGGSYNEQFF. The chain has TRBV28 and TRBJ2-1; weak D call: TRBD2 (5 bases). There are 17 residues in the CDR3. Germline values: CDR1 MDHEN, CDR2 SYDVKM. Trimming cost V 1 base and J 1 base, with 14 bases left between them.

The chain links TRBV5-1 to TRBJ2-1; 10 bases map to TRBD2. The length of the CDR3 is 17 residues. V lost 2 bases and J lost 6; bases outside the gene matches: 11. The germline V gene has CDR1 SGHRS and CDR2 YFSETQ. The CDR3 bases are TGCGCCAGCAGCTTTTCCCTGAGCGGGAGGGGTCCCAATGAGCAGTTCTTC. The encoded protein is CASSFSLSGRGPNEQFF.

This clone was counted a single time. The chain uses TRBV7-9 and TRBJ1-5; 9 bases line up with TRBD1. Germline assignment: CDR1 SEHNR and CDR2 FQNEAQ (reference sequence). There are 15 residues in the CDR3. V dropped 5 bases and J dropped 6; count of bases not matched to a gene: 8. The CDR3 sequence is CASSQGQGGGQPQHF. The DNA for the CDR3 is TGTGCCAGCAGCCAGGGACAGGGCGGGGGTCAGCCCCAGCATTTT. Based on the CDR3 plus reference TRBV7-9 and TRBJ1-5, the full variable domain is DTGVSQNPRHKITKRGQNVTFRCDPISEHNRLYWYRQTLGQGPEFLTYFQNEAQLEKSRLLSDRFSAERPKGSFSTLEIQRTEQGDSAMYLCASSQGQGGGQPQHFGDGTRLSIL.

As for this clone: Other DNA sequences in this sample translate to the same CDR3. The chain uses TRBV30 and TRBJ1-2, with 8 nucleotides matching TRBD1. V shed 0 bases, J shed 7 bases, and the junction held 4 bases outside the gene matches. This CDR3 contains 13 residues. The germline V gene has CDR1 GTSNPN and CDR2 SVGIG (reference sequence). The DNA for the CDR3 is TGTGCCTGGAGTGTCCTGACAGGGGTTGGCTACACCTTC. Translating it yields CAWSVLTGVGYTF.

This clone has only one observation. V and J are TRBV16 and TRBJ1-2, with a weak D call TRBD1 (6 bases). CDR3 length: 16 residues. CDR1 and CDR2 from the germline V gene are KGHSY and FQNENV. V shed 0 bases and J shed 4 bases, with 15 bases lying between them. The chain's CDR3 is CASSQSVDRHSYGYTF. The CDR3 coding sequence is TGTGCCAGCAGCCAATCGGTGGACAGACACAGCTATGGCTACACCTTC.

This chain connects TRBV4-2 to TRBJ1-2; the D gene is possibly TRBD1 (5 bases). The CDR3 is 15 amino acids. The V and J ends lost 2 bases and 7 bases respectively, with 17 bases between them. Germline-derived CDR1 and CDR2 are LGHNA and YNFKEQ. Here the CDR3 reads CASSQNGRGSSGYTF. The CDR3 nucleotides are TGTGCCAGCAGCCAAAACGGAAGGGGTTCGTCTGGCTACACCTTC.

This sequence joins TRBV12-3 or TRBV12-4 and TRBJ1-4; possibly TRBD1 for D (5 bases). Deletions cut 8 bases from V and 4 bases from J, with 8 bases between. The CDR3 has 12 residues. CDR3 bases: TGTGCCAGCCGGGGGAATAATGAAAAACTGTTTTTT. Amino acids: CASRGNNEKLFF.

The chain is built from TRBV18 and TRBJ1-1, with a weak D call TRBD1 (6 bases). Trimming removed 4 bases from V and 1 base from J, with 13 bases in between. Per the germline V gene, CDR1 is KGHSH and CDR2 is LQKENI. The CDR3 length is 15 residues. The CDR3 region has the DNA TGTGCCAGCTCACTCGGATGGGGGCGGAACACTGAAGCTTTCTTT. This gives the protein CASSLGWGRNTEAFF.

The genes are TRBV3-1 (or the pseudogene TRBV3-2) and TRBJ1-6, with D possibly matching TRBD1 (5 bases). V was clipped by 0 bases and J by 7 bases, with 13 bases between them. Germline CDR1 and CDR2: LGHDT and YNNKEL (reference sequence). The CDR3 is 16 amino acids. DNA of the CDR3: TGTGCCAGCAGCCAAGATTGGCAGGGCTGGAATTCACCCCTCCACTTT. It encodes CASSQDWQGWNSPLHF.

The chain recombines TRBV18 with TRBJ2-1, with 9 bases aligning to TRBD1. This CDR3 is 15 amino acids long. Germline V gene sequence: CDR1 KGHSH, CDR2 LQKENI. The trim removed 6 bases at V and 5 bases at J, leaving 8 bases unmatched. The CDR3 protein is CASSLQGASNNEQFF. The CDR3 nucleotides read TGTGCCAGCTCCCTACAGGGGGCGTCAAACAATGAGCAGTTCTTC.

The chain links TRBV28 to TRBJ1-2; D gene unclear. Germline assignment: CDR1 MDHEN and CDR2 SYDVKM. The CDR3 is made up of 13 amino acids. V was shortened by 4 bases and J by 4 bases, with 10 bases between the two germline ends. The CDR3 nucleotides are TGTGCCAGCAGTTCCCAGGCTGGCTATGGCTACACCTTC. Protein product: CASSSQAGYGYTF.

The gene calls are TRBV5-4 and TRBJ2-4, with 7 nucleotides matching TRBD2. CDR1 is SGHNT and CDR2 is YYREEE in the germline V gene (reference sequence). J was trimmed by 0 bases and V by 1 base; bases with no gene match: 7. This CDR3 has 17 residues. The CDR3 nucleotides are TGTGCCAGCAGCTTGACTGGGGAGGGGATAGCCAAAAACATTCAGTACTTC. Amino acids: CASSLTGEGIAKNIQYF.

This chain joins TRBV2 and TRBJ1-6; 7 nucleotides align to TRBD1. The germline gives CDR1 SNHLY, CDR2 FYNNEI. The ends lost 2 bases at V and 9 bases at J; junction bases unmatched: 4. The CDR3 has 14 amino acids. CDR3 region: CASSERQGGSPLHF. CDR3 sequence (DNA): TGTGCCAGCAGTGAACGTCAGGGGGGTTCACCCCTCCACTTT.